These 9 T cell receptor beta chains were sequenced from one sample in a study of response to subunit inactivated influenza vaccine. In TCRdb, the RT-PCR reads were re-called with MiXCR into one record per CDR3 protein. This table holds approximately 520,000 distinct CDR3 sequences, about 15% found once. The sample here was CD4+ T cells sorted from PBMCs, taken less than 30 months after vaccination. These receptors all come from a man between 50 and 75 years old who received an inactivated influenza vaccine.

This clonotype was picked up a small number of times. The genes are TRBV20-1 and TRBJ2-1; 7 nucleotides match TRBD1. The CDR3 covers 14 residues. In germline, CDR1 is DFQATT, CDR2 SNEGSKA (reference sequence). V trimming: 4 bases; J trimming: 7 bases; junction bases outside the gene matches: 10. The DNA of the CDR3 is TGCAGTGCTATTGACAGGGTTGTTAGGAATGAGCAGTTCTTC. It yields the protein CSAIDRVVRNEQFF.

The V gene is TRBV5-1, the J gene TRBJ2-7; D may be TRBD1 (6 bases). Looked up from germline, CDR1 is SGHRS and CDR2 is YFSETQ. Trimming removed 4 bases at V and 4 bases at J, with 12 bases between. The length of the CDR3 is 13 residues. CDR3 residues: CASSRAQGYEQYF. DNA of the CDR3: TGCGCCAGCAGCCGCGCACAGGGTTACGAGCAGTACTTC.

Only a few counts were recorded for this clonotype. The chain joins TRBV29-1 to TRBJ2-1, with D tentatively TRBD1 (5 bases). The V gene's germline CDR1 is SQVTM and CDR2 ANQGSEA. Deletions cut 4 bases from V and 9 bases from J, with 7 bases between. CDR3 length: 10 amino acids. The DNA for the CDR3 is TGCAGCGTTGTTGGGGCTGAGCAGTTCTTC. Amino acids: CSVVGAEQFF.

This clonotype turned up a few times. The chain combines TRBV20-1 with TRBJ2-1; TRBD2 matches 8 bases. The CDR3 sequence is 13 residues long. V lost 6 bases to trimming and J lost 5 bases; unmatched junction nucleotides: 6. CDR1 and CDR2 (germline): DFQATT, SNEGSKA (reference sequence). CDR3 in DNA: TGCAGTGCGCTGACGGGAGGGAACAATGAGCAGTTCTTC. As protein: CSALTGGNNEQFF.

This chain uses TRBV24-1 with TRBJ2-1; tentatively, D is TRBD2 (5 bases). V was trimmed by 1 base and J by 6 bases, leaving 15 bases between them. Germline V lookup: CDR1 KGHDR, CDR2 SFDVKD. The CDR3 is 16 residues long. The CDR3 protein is CATSDFFAGRSNEQFF. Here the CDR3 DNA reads TGTGCCACCAGTGATTTTTTCGCGGGCCGAAGCAATGAGCAGTTCTTC.

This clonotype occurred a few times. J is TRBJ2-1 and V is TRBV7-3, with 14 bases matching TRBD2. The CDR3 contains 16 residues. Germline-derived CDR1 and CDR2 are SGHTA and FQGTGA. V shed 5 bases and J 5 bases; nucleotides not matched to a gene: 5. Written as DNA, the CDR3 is TGTGCCAGCAGCGCGGGACTAGCGGGAGTCCACAATGAGCAGTTCTTC. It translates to CASSAGLAGVHNEQFF. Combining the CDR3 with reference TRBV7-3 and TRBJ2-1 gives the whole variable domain GAGVSQTPSNKVTEKGKYVELRCDPISGHTALYWYRQSLGQGPEFLIYFQGTGAADDSGLPNDRFFAVRPEGSVSTLKIQRTERGDSAVYLCASSAGLAGVHNEQFFGPGTRLTVL.

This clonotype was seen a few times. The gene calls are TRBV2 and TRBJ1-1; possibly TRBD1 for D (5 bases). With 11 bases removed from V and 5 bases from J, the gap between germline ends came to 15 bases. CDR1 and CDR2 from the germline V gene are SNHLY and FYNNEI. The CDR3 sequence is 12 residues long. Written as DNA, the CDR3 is TGTGCCGGGGGGGACCTAGGGACTGAAGCTTTCTTT. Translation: CAGGDLGTEAFF.

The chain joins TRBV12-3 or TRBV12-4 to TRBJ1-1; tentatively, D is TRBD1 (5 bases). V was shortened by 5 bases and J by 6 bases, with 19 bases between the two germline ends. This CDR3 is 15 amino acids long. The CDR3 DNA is TGTGCCAGCAGTATTCAGGGCCCTCCGACTGCTGAAGCTTTCTTT. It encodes CASSIQGPPTAEAFF.

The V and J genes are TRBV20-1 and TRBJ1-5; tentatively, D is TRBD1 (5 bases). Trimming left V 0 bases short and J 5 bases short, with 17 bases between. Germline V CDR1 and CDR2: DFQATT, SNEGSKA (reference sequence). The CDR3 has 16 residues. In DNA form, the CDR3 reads TGCAGTGCTAGAGACCCGCGTGTGGGGGGTCATCAGCCCCAGCATTTT. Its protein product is CSARDPRVGGHQPQHF.